Sequencing of this TCR beta chain was carried out in a study of response to subunit inactivated influenza vaccine. In the case of this clonotype: As yet, its antigen is unknown.

Findings and caveats of the study: Every seasonal influenza vaccination brings in few new T cells, the authors suggested.

Germline CDR1 SGHTA, CDR2 FQGNSA. There are 17 residues in the CDR3. V shed 1 base and J shed 0 bases, with 13 bases lying between them. Via MiXCR, TCRdb re-called the RT-PCR reads, giving one row per CDR3 protein. The sample comprises under 200,000 distinct CDR3 sequences, approximately 11% of which are singletons, and roughly 12% rests with the top ten. This material consisted of non-naive T cells sorted from PBMCs, taken roughly 45 days after vaccination. This rearrangement joins TRBV7-2 to TRBJ2-1; D not certain. The sequence was collected from a man aged 50 to 60 who received an inactivated influenza vaccine. The CDR3 loop reads CASSLVLLSSSYNEQFF. Here the CDR3 DNA reads TGTGCCAGCAGCTTAGTACTCCTATCTAGCTCCTACAATGAGCAGTTCTTC.